This is a list of T cell receptor beta chains from one sample in a study of tumor-infiltrating lymphocytes in glioblastoma multiforme. TCRdb reprocessed the multiplex PCR reads via MiXCR and lists one record per CDR3 protein. The profile shows 20,000 or so distinct CDR3 sequences, just under 70% of them singletons. The specimen was peripheral blood. All receptors come from a male donor with glioblastoma. The CDR3 runs from the conserved cysteine through the conserved F or W. The D gene is left open where the match is weak. A clone size is listed for some rows: how often the clone was seen (once, few, many), or a class if it is expanded.

TRBJ2-5 14 many TRBD2 TRBV20-1 TGCAGTGCTAGACCACTAGCGGGAACCGAGACCCAGTACTTC CSARPLAGTETQYF
TRBJ1-5 16 few NA TRBV30 TGTGCCTGGAGTCTCGGGGCAGGGGAGGACAGTCAGCCCCAGCATTTT CAWSLGAGEDSQPQHF
TRBJ2-1 16 few NA TRBV11-2 TGTGCCAGCAGCTTAGTCCCCGGGGGCTCCTACAATGAGCAGTTCTTC CASSLVPGGSYNEQFF
TRBJ2-5 14 few NA TRBV11-2 TGTGCCAGCAGCTATGGGGCCCTGCAAGAGACCCAGTACTTC CASSYGALQETQYF
TRBJ2-1 15 NA NA TRBV11-2 TGTGCCAGCAGCTTAGAGCTGACAAGTTTCGATGAGCAGTTCTTC CASSLELTSFDEQFF
TRBJ2-5 13 NA NA TRBV29-1 TGCAGCGTTGACCTAGGGGGTATCGGGACCCAGTACTTC CSVDLGGIGTQYF
TRBJ1-3 15 NA NA TRBV6-5 TGTGCCAGCAGTTACGGGCTGGGCTCTCTAAACACCATATATTTT CASSYGLGSLNTIYF
TRBJ2-5 15 NA TRBD2 TRBV10-3 TGTGCCATCGAAAGAGAAGGACTAGCTCGTGAGGCCCAGTACTTC CAIEREGLAREAQYF
TRBJ2-1 17 NA TRBD2 TRBV11-1 TGTGCCTGCAGCTCTGTTGAGGCTAGCGGGAGCAGTAATGAGCGGTTCTTC CACSSVEASGSSNERFF
TRBJ2-1 16 NA TRBD2 TRBV11-2 TGTGCCAGCAGCTTATATAAGCGGGAGTGGGACCATGAGCAGTTCTTC CASSLYKREWDHEQFF
TRBJ2-6 15 NA NA TRBV11-2 TGTGCCATCAGCTTATGGGGGTCTGGTTCCAACGTCCTGACTTTC CAISLWGSGSNVLTF
TRBJ1-1 14 NA NA TRBV4-1 TGCGCCAGCAGCCAGGATACAGTTTACACTGAAGCTTTCTTT CASSQDTVYTEAFF
TRBJ1-5 15 NA NA TRBV4-1 TGCGCCAGGAGCCAAGTTGTGGGGGTAAACCAGCCCCAGCATTTT CARSQVVGVNQPQHF
TRBJ2-1 13 many NA TRBV5-6 TGTGCCAGCAGCTTTCCAGTGTCCCACGAGCAGTTCTTC CASSFPVSHEQFF
TRBJ2-5 15 once NA TRBV2 TGTGCCAGCAGTGAAAGGACAGACGTCGGAGAGACCCAGTACTTC CASSERTDVGETQYF
TRBJ2-5 14 NA NA TRBV2 TGTGCCAGCAGTAGGGGACACCACCAAGAGACCCAGTACTTC CASSRGHHQETQYF
TRBJ2-7 11 NA NA TRBV28 TGTGCCAGCTCTCGGAACTACGAGCAGTACTTC CASSRNYEQYF
TRBJ2-7 17 NA NA TRBV20-1 TGCAGTGCTAGAGATACTCCCAACACCAATCCCCACTACGAGCAGTACTTC CSARDTPNTNPHYEQYF
TRBJ2-2 15 once TRBD1 TRBV11-2 TGTGCCAGCAGCTTCACGGGACAGTCCACCGGGGAGCCGTTTTTT CASSFTGQSTGEPFF
TRBJ2-3 15 NA TRBD2 TRBV10-3 TGTGCCATCAATCCCTCCCGGGAGGGGGGAGACACGCAGTATTTT CAINPSREGGDTQYF
TRBJ2-6 14 NA NA TRBV30 TGTGCCCGTACAGGGTTCTCTTGGGCCAACGTCCTGACTTTC CARTGFSWANVLTF
TRBJ1-2 12 many NA TRBV29-1 TGCAGCGCTACAGGGAACTTGGGGGGCTACACCTTC CSATGNLGGYTF
TRBJ2-7 15 many TRBD2 TRBV12-3/TRBV12-4 TGTGCCAGCAGGCGGACTAGCGGGGGTTCCTACGAGCAGTACTTC CASRRTSGGSYEQYF
TRBJ2-3 15 large NA TRBV11-2 TGTGCCAGCAGCCCCCTCCTCCAGTGGGCAGATACGCAGTATTTT CASSPLLQWADTQYF
TRBJ2-1 14 NA NA TRBV29-1 TGCAGCGCCGAGACTAGTGGGAGTGCGAATGAGCAGTTCTTC CSAETSGSANEQFF
TRBJ2-7 15 once NA TRBV6-6 TGTGCCAGCAACTCTAATAGTCTAGATATCTACGAGCAGTACTTC CASNSNSLDIYEQYF
TRBJ2-1 17 few TRBD2 TRBV11-2 TGTGCCAGCAGCCCGAACTTCGGGGCGGGGGGAGCTAATGAGCAGTTCTTC CASSPNFGAGGANEQFF
TRBJ2-5 16 NA TRBD2 TRBV7-9 TGTGCCAGCAGCCCGTGGACTAGCGGGAGTCTGGAGACCCAGTACTTC CASSPWTSGSLETQYF
TRBJ1-2 12 many TRBD1 TRBV29-1 TGCAGCGATCGACAGGGTTACTATGGCTACACCTTC CSDRQGYYGYTF
TRBJ2-2 12 NA NA TRBV7-9 TGTGCCAGCAGGGGCGGGGACGGGGAGCTGTTTTTT CASRGGDGELFF
TRBJ2-3 17 NA TRBD2 TRBV28 TGTGCCAGCATTGACCCGGGACTAGCGGGAGTTGCTTATACGCAGTATTTT CASIDPGLAGVAYTQYF
TRBJ2-5 14 many NA TRBV25-1 TGTGCCAGCAGTCCCGACAGGTACCAAGAGACCCAGTACTTC CASSPDRYQETQYF
TRBJ2-4 14 few NA TRBV16 TGTGCCAGGAACCCGCAGGGAGCCAAAAACATTCAGTACTTC CARNPQGAKNIQYF
TRBJ2-5 12 NA TRBD2 TRBV12-3/TRBV12-4 TGTGCCAGCAGTTCCCCCCCGGGACTAGCGAACTTC CASSSPPGLANF
TRBJ2-3 16 NA TRBD2 TRBV28 TGTGCCAGCGCTCGCCCCACTAGCGGGGCAACAGATACGCAGTATTTT CASARPTSGATDTQYF
TRBJ2-7 11 large NA TRBV11-2 TGTGCCAGCAGGGGATCTGGGGAGCAGTACTTC CASRGSGEQYF
TRBJ2-1 19 NA NA TRBV11-3 TGTGCCAGCATCTCCTCCCCCAGGTCAACACTAGGGGGGCACAATGAGCAGCTCTTC CASISSPRSTLGGHNEQLF
TRBJ1-1 12 many NA TRBV29-1 TGCAGCGTTTTACAGGGAAACACTGAAGCTTTCTTT CSVLQGNTEAFF
TRBJ2-5 16 NA TRBD2 TRBV11-3 TGTGCCAGTAGCCCCGTGACTAGCGGAGGAAAGGAGACCCAGTACTTC CASSPVTSGGKETQYF
TRBJ2-7 13 NA NA TRBV29-1 TGCAGCGTTCATGACCAGGGCTCCTACAAGCAGTACTTC CSVHDQGSYKQYF
TRBJ2-1 15 many TRBD2 TRBV29-1 TGCAGCGTGGGACTAGCGGAGGCCTCCTACAATGAGCAGTTCTTC CSVGLAEASYNEQFF
TRBJ2-1 12 many NA TRBV20-1 TGCAGTGCCCTACTAGACCCCAATGAGCAGTTCTTC CSALLDPNEQFF
TRBJ2-1 19 NA TRBD2 TRBV20-1 TGCAGTGCTAGAGGCTATCAGACTAGCGGGAGGACCTTCTACAATGAGCAGTTCTTC CSARGYQTSGRTFYNEQFF
TRBJ1-1 15 once NA TRBV28 TGTGCCAGCAGTCCAGGACACTTCAGGAACACTGAAGCTTTCTTT CASSPGHFRNTEAFF
TRBJ2-1 14 NA NA TRBV6-1 TGTGCCAGCAGTGTGGGGGAGGATGTGGGGGAGCAGTTCTTC CASSVGEDVGEQFF